This is a list of T cell receptor beta chains from one sample in a study of T-cell memory formation after mild COVID-19. Using its own MiXCR run on the 5' RACE reads, TCRdb lists one record per CDR3 protein. The table shows approximately 50,000 distinct CDR3 sequences, with 10% to 15% occurring only once. Sequencing input: PBMCs or a T cell subset sorted from them (not recorded which). These receptor sequences come from a man between 18 and 29 years old who had mild COVID-19 (a few samples of this study predate the infection). Cell type and time point are not known. The CDR3 runs from the conserved cysteine through the conserved F or W. D genes are given only for firm matches. Clone size is not always given. Where it is, it says once, few, many or a class for expanded clones.

clone size	V gene	J gene	D gene	CDR3 DNA	CDR3 protein
NA	TRBV2	TRBJ1-5	NA	TGTGCCAGCGGGCAGGACAGACAGCCCCAGCATTTT	CASGQDRQPQHF
many	TRBV6-6	TRBJ2-3	NA	TGTGCCAGCACCTTTACAGGGTTCGGTCTGCATACAGATACGCAGTATTTT	CASTFTGFGLHTDTQYF
many	TRBV4-2	TRBJ2-7	NA	TGTGCCAGCAGCTCATGGGGGTCCGAGCAGTACTTC	CASSSWGSEQYF
NA	TRBV30	TRBJ2-5	NA	TGTGCCTGGAATCGGGGGTTTGAGGAGACCCAGTACTTC	CAWNRGFEETQYF
many	TRBV20-1	TRBJ2-4	NA	TGCAGTGCCCAATCGGGCAGTTCAACGGACATTCAGTACTTC	CSAQSGSSTDIQYF
many	TRBV7-7	TRBJ2-3	TRBD1	TGTGCCAGCAGCCCAACCCCTACAGGGGGCCGAACAGATACGCAGTATTTT	CASSPTPTGGRTDTQYF
NA	TRBV7-2	TRBJ1-3	NA	TGTGCCAGCAGCCCTGATTGGTACTCTGGAAACACCATATATTTT	CASSPDWYSGNTIYF
few	TRBV5-6	TRBJ2-5	NA	TGTGCCAGCAGCTTGAGCGAAGAGACCCAGTACTTC	CASSLSEETQYF
NA	TRBV4-2	TRBJ1-2	NA	TGTGCCAGCAGCCCAGGAGGGGATGGCTACACCTTC	CASSPGGDGYTF
NA	TRBV12-3/TRBV12-4	TRBJ1-5	TRBD1	TGTGCCAGCAGTTTTGGGGGGACAGTAGATCAGCCCCAGCATTTT	CASSFGGTVDQPQHF
few	TRBV9	TRBJ1-4	NA	TGTGCCAGCAGCGCACTTGAGGGGAGGACTGAAAAACTGTTTTTT	CASSALEGRTEKLFF
many	TRBV5-1	TRBJ2-3	TRBD2	TGCGCCAGCAGCTTGGCCATGGCGGGGGGCACAGATACGCAGTATTTT	CASSLAMAGGTDTQYF
few	TRBV7-3	TRBJ2-2	NA	TGTGCCAGCAGCTTTACGGGCAGGGGCACCGGGGAGCTGTTTTTT	CASSFTGRGTGELFF
few	TRBV28	TRBJ2-3	TRBD2	TGTGCCAGCCCCCCACTAGCGGGGGGGCTGGATACGCAGTATTTT	CASPPLAGGLDTQYF
few	TRBV6-2/TRBV6-3	TRBJ2-7	TRBD2	TGTGCCAGCACCAAGCCGGGAGGACCCTACGAGCAGTACTTC	CASTKPGGPYEQYF
NA	TRBV6-5	TRBJ2-5	NA	TGTGCCAGCAGTAAATTTGGGGGGCAAGAGACCCAGTACTTC	CASSKFGGQETQYF
NA	TRBV30	TRBJ2-2	TRBD1	TGTGCCTGGCCCGGGACAGCGAACACCGGGGAGCTGTTTTTT	CAWPGTANTGELFF
many	TRBV7-2	TRBJ2-2	NA	TGTGCCAGCACCAACTCCAGGGGAGGTATGGGCGGGGAGCTGTTTTTT	CASTNSRGGMGGELFF
few	TRBV20-1	TRBJ1-6	NA	TGCAGTGCAATCAGTGGTGGGGGCGAAAAGTCACCCCTCCACTTT	CSAISGGGEKSPLHF
NA	TRBV7-2	TRBJ2-1	NA	TGTGCCAGCCGCCCGACGAGCAATGAGCAGTTCTTC	CASRPTSNEQFF
few	TRBV9	TRBJ2-1	TRBD2	TGTGCCAGCAGCGCCGGACTAGAGCTGTACAATGAGCAGTTCTTC	CASSAGLELYNEQFF
hyperexpanded	TRBV12-3/TRBV12-4	TRBJ2-3	NA	TGTGCCAGCAGTTTGGGCGGGGTAGGGGATACGCAGTATTTT	CASSLGGVGDTQYF
many	TRBV6-2/TRBV6-3	TRBJ2-7	NA	TGTGCCAGCAGTCGTTTTCCCTACGAGCAGTACTTC	CASSRFPYEQYF
few	TRBV7-3	TRBJ2-5	NA	TGTGCCAGCAGCTACCGGGGGCAAGGAGAGACCCAGTACTTC	CASSYRGQGETQYF
NA	TRBV5-1	TRBJ2-3	TRBD1	TGCGCCAGCAGCAAAAACCAGGGGGCAGATACGCAGTATTTT	CASSKNQGADTQYF
many	TRBV20-1	TRBJ2-3	NA	TGCAGTGCTAGAGATACGCGGGGAACTGAGACAGATACGCAGTATTTT	CSARDTRGTETDTQYF
many	TRBV7-2	TRBJ2-7	NA	TGTGCCAGCAGCTTGGGGGCCTACGAGCAGTACTTC	CASSLGAYEQYF
many	TRBV5-1	TRBJ2-1	NA	TGCGCCAGCACAAAATCGCTTGAGCAGTTCTTC	CASTKSLEQFF
NA	TRBV6-6	TRBJ1-2	NA	TGTGCCAGCAGTGAGCCCGGTGGATACTATGGCTACACCTTC	CASSEPGGYYGYTF
NA	TRBV7-8	TRBJ1-1	NA	TGTGCCAGCAGCCCTAAGAACACACCGGACCTTTACTGGGGAGCTTTCTTT	CASSPKNTPDLYWGAFF
few	TRBV5-1	TRBJ1-1	NA	TGCGCCAGCAGCTTGGGACAGAATGAAGCTTTCTTT	CASSLGQNEAFF
NA	TRBV2	TRBJ1-1	NA	TGTGCCAGCAGTCCTGCGGCCCTGAACACTGAAGCTTTCTTT	CASSPAALNTEAFF
few	TRBV20-1	TRBJ2-3	TRBD2	TGCAGTGCTAGGGTAGCGGGGGGCACAGATACGCAGTATTTT	CSARVAGGTDTQYF
NA	TRBV5-1	TRBJ2-5	TRBD1	TGCGCCAGCAGAGGCGCCGGGACAGGCGAAGAGACCCAGTACTTC	CASRGAGTGEETQYF
few	TRBV18	TRBJ2-1	NA	TGTGCCAGCTCACCATTTGCGGGGGCTGGGGATGAGCAGTTCTTC	CASSPFAGAGDEQFF
few	TRBV6-2/TRBV6-3	TRBJ2-7	NA	TGTGCCAGCAGTGTGAGCTCCTACGAGCAGTACTTC	CASSVSSYEQYF
few	TRBV7-9	TRBJ2-1	NA	TGTGCCAGCAGCCCTCGGACGCGGATGGCCTCCTACAATGAGCAGTTCTTC	CASSPRTRMASYNEQFF
many	TRBV5-1	TRBJ2-7	NA	TGCGCCAGCAGCTTGGAGGGTGACGAACAGTACTTC	CASSLEGDEQYF
few	TRBV12-5	TRBJ2-5	TRBD2	TGTGCTAGTGGCCCCGGGACTACCGGGCCCTTCCAAGAGACCCAGTACTTC	CASGPGTTGPFQETQYF
NA	TRBV20-1	TRBJ2-1	TRBD2	TGCAGTGCTATAAGCTCCGGGGGGGCCTATCCCAATGAGCAGTTCTTC	CSAISSGGAYPNEQFF
NA	TRBV5-5	TRBJ2-3	TRBD2	TGTGCCAGCAGCGTGGGCGGTAGCGGGGGGGGCGCCACAGATACGCAGTATTTT	CASSVGGSGGGATDTQYF
NA	TRBV11-2	TRBJ2-1	NA	TGTGCCAGCAGCTTAGGAGACTTCACCTCCGGGCAGTTCTTC	CASSLGDFTSGQFF
many	TRBV5-1	TRBJ2-3	NA	TGCGCCAGCAGCTCGCAGGGCCCTAGCACAGATACGCAGTATTTT	CASSSQGPSTDTQYF
NA	TRBV5-1	TRBJ1-1	NA	TGCGCCAGCAGCTTGGTTCGTTCCACTGAAGCTTTCTTT	CASSLVRSTEAFF
few	TRBV12-3/TRBV12-4	TRBJ2-5	NA	TGTGCCAGCACTAATTCGTACCAAGAGACCCAGTACTTC	CASTNSYQETQYF
NA	TRBV5-1	TRBJ1-2	NA	TGCGCCAGCATGCCGACGGGCAGACTCTATGGCTACACCTTC	CASMPTGRLYGYTF
many	TRBV12-3/TRBV12-4	TRBJ2-7	TRBD2	TGTGCCAGCAGTTTTACTAGCGCGTCCTACGAGCAGTACTTC	CASSFTSASYEQYF
NA	TRBV5-6	TRBJ2-1	NA	TGTGCCAGCAGCTTGGCCTGGACTGAAGAGCAGTTCTTC	CASSLAWTEEQFF